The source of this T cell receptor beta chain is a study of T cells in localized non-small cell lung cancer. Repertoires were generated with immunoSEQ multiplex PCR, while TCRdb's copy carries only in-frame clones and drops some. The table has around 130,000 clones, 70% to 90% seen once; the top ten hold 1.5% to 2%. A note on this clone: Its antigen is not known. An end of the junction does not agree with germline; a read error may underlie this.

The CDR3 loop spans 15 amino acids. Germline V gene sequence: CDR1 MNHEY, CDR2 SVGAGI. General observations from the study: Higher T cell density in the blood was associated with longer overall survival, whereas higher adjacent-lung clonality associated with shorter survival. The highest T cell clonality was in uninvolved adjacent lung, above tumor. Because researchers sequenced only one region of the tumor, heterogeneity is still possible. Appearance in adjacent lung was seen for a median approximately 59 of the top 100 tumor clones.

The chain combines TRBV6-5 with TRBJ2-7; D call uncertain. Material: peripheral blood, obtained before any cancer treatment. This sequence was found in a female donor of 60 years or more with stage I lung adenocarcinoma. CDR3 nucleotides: TGTGCCAGCAGTTACTCGACCGTTCCCTCCTACGAGCGGTACTTC. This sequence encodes CASSYSTVPSYERYF.